This T cell receptor (beta chain) originates from a study of response to subunit inactivated influenza vaccine. Findings of the study overall: The authors suggested that every seasonal influenza vaccination recruits few new T cells.

In regard to this clonotype: The antigen is not known.

TCRdb itself ran the RT-PCR reads through MiXCR, one entry per CDR3 protein. Here the sample spans approximately 500,000 distinct CDR3 sequences, roughly 13% being singletons. Germline CDR1 reads SGHDN; CDR2 reads FVKESK. The CDR3 is made up of 16 amino acids. The V end lost 0 bases, the J end lost 2 bases, and 11 bases lay between the germline ends. The source material was PBMCs from blood, sampled roughly 48 days after vaccination. The chain employs TRBV14 and TRBJ2-1; D might be TRBD1 or TRBD2, each matching 5 bases. The clonotype was recovered from a man between 50 and 59 years old who received an inactivated influenza vaccine. CDR3 sequence: CASSQDWGSTYNEQFF. The CDR3 bases are TGTGCCAGCAGCCAAGATTGGGGGTCCACCTACAATGAGCAGTTCTTC.